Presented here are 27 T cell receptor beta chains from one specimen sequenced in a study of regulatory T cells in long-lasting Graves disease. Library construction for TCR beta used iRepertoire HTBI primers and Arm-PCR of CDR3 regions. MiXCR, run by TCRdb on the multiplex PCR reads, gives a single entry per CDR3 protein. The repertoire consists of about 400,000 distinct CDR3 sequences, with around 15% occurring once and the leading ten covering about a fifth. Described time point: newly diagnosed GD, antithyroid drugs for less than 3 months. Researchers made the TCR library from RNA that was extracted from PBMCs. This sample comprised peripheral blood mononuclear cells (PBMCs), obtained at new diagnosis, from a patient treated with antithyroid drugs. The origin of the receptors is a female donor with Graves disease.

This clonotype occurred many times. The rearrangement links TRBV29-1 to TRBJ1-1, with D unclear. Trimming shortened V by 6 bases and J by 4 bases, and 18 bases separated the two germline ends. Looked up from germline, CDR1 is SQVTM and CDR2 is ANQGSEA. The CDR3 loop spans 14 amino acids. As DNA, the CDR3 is TGCAGCGTAAAATTACAGTGGGCGAGCACTGAAGCTTTCTTT. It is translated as CSVKLQWASTEAFF.

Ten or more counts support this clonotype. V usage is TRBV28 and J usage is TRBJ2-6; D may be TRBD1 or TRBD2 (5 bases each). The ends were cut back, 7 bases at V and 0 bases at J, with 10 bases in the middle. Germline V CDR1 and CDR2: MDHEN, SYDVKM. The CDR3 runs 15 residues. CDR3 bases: TGTGCCAGCAACTCGGGGACCTCTGGGGCCAACGTCCTGACTTTC. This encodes CASNSGTSGANVLTF.

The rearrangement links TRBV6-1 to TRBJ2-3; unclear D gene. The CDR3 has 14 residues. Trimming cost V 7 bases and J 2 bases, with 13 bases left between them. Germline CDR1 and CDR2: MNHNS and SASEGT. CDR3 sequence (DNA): TGTGCCAGCAACCCCGACGGACCCACAGATACGCAGTATTTT. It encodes CASNPDGPTDTQYF.

The CDR3 coding sequence is TGTGCCAGCAGACCCGGACATGCTAACACCGGGGAGCTGTTTTTT. Its protein is CASRPGHANTGELFF. The genes are TRBV6-1 and TRBJ2-2, with D possibly TRBD1 on 5 matching bases. CDR1 and CDR2 from the germline V gene are MNHNS and SASEGT. The germline V and J ends were trimmed by 6 bases and 2 bases, with 13 bases remaining between them. There are 15 residues in the CDR3.

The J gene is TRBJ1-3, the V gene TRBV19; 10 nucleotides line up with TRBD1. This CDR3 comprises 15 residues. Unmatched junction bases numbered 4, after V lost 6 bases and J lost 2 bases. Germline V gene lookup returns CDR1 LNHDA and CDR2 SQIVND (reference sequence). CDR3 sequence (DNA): TGTGCCAGTAGCCCGGGACAGGGGACTGGAAACACCATATATTTT. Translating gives CASSPGQGTGNTIYF.

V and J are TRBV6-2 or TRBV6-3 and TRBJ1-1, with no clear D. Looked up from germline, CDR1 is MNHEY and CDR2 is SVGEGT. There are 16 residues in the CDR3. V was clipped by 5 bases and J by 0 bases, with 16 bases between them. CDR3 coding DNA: TGTGCCAGCAGTGAAAACGCAGAAATCATGAACACTGAAGCTTTCTTT. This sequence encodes CASSENAEIMNTEAFF.

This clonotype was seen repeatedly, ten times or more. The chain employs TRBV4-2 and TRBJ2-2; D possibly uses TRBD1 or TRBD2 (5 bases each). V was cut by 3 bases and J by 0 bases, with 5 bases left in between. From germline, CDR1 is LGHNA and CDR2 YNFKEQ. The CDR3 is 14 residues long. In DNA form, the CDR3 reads TGTGCCAGCAGCCAGGGGGCGAACACCGGGGAGCTGTTTTTT. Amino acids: CASSQGANTGELFF.

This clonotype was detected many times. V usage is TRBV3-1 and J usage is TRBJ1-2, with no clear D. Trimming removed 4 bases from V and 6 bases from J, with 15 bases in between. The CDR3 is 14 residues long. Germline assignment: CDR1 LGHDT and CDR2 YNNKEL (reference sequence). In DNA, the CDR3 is TGTGCCAGCAGCCCCGAATGGGGAGCGGATGGCTACACCTTC. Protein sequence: CASSPEWGADGYTF.

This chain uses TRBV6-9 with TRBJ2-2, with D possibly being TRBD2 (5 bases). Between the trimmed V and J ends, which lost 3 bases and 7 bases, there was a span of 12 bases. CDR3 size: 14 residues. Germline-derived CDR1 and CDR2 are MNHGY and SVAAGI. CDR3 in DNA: TGTGCCAGCAGTTACCTACGGGATGGCGGGGAGCTGTTTTTT. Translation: CASSYLRDGGELFF.

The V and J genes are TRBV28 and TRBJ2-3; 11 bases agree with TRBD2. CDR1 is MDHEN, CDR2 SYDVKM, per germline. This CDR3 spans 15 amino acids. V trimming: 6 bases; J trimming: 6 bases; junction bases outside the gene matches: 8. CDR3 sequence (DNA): TGTGCCAGCAGCAGGGGGTCTAGCGGGAGGGATACGCAGTATTTT. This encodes CASSRGSSGRDTQYF. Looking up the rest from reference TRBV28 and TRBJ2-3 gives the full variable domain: DVKVTQSSRYLVKRTGEKVFLECVQDMDHENMFWYRQDPGLGLRLIYFSYDVKMKEKGDIPEGYSVSREKKERFSLILESASTNQTSMYLCASSRGSSGRDTQYFGPGTRLTVL.

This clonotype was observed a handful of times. CDR3 nucleotide sequence: TGTGCCAGCACCAGAGACAGGGGGCTGGGTGAGCAGTACTTC. Translating gives CASTRDRGLGEQYF. V usage is TRBV6-1 and J usage is TRBJ2-7; 10 bases are shared with TRBD1. CDR1 and CDR2 from the germline V gene are MNHNS and SASEGT. J was trimmed by 7 bases and V by 7 bases; bases with no gene match: 10. The CDR3 runs 14 residues.

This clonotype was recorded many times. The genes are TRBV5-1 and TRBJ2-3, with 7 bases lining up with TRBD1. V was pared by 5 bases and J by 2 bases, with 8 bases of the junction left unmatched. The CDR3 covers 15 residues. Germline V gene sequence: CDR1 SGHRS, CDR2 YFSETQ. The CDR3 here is CASSGRGGNTDTQYF. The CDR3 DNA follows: TGCGCCAGCAGTGGAAGAGGGGGCAACACAGATACGCAGTATTTT.

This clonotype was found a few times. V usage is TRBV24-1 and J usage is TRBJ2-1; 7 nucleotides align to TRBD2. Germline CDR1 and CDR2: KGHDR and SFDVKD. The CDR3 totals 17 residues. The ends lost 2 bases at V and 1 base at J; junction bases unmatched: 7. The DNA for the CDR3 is TGTGCCACCAGTGATTCCTCCGGGACTACTTCCTACAATGAGCAGTTCTTC. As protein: CATSDSSGTTSYNEQFF.

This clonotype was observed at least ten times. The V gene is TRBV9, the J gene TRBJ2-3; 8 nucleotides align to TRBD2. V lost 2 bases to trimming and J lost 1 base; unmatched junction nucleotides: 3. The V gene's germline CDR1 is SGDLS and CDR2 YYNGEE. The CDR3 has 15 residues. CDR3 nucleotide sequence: TGTGCCAGCAGCGTCAGCGGGGGACGCACAGATACGCAGTATTTT. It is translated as CASSVSGGRTDTQYF.

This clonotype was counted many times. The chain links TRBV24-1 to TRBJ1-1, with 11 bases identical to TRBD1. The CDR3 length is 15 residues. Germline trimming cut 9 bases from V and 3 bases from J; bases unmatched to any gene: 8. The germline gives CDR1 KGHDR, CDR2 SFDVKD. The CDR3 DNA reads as TGTGCCACCTCCCGGGACAGGGGGGCCCACACTGAAGCTTTCTTT. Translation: CATSRDRGAHTEAFF.

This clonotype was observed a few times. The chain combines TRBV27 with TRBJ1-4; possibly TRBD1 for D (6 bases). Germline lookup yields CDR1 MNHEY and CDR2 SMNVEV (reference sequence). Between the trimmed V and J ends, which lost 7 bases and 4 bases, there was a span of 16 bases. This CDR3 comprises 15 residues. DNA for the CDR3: TGTGCCAGCAAGACCGGGACACGATATAATGAAAAACTGTTTTTT. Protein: CASKTGTRYNEKLFF.

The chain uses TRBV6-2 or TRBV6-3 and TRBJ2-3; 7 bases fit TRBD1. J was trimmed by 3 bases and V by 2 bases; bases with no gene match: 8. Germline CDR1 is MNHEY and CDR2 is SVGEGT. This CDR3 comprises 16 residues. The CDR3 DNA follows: TGTGCCAGCAGTTACCCCGACAGGGAATGGACAGATACGCAGTATTTT. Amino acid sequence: CASSYPDREWTDTQYF.

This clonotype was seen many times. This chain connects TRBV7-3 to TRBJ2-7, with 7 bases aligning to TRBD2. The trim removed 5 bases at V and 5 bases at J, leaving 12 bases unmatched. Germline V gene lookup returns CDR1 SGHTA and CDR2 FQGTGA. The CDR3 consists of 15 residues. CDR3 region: CASSPQTGGRDEQYF. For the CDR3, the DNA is TGTGCCAGCAGCCCTCAAACAGGAGGGAGGGACGAGCAGTACTTC. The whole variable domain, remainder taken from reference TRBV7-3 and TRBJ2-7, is GAGVSQTPSNKVTEKGKYVELRCDPISGHTALYWYRQSLGQGPEFLIYFQGTGAADDSGLPNDRFFAVRPEGSVSTLKIQRTERGDSAVYLCASSPQTGGRDEQYFGPGTRLTVT.

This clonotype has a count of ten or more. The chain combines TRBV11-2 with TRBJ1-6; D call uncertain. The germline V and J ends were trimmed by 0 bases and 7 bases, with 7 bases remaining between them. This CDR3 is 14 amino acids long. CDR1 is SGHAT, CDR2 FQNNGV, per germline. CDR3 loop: CASSLEPGNSPLHF. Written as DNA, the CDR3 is TGTGCCAGCAGCTTAGAACCGGGAAATTCACCCCTCCACTTT.

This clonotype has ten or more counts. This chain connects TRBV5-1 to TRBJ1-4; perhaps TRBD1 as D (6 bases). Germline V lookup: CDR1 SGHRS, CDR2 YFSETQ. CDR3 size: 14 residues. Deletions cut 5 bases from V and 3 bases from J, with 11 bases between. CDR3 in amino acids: CASRPQGSNEKLFF. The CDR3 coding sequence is TGCGCCAGCAGGCCACAGGGATCTAATGAAAAACTGTTTTTT.

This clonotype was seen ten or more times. CDR3 in amino acids: CSARVPVLSRVGYTF. CDR3 nucleotide sequence: TGCAGTGCTAGAGTCCCCGTCCTCTCACGGGTGGGCTACACCTTC. The rearrangement joins TRBV20-1 to TRBJ1-2; D remains ambiguous. The CDR3 is made up of 15 amino acids. The V gene's germline CDR1 is DFQATT and CDR2 SNEGSKA (reference sequence). The V gene lost 1 base and the J gene lost 8 bases, with 20 bases spanning the gap.

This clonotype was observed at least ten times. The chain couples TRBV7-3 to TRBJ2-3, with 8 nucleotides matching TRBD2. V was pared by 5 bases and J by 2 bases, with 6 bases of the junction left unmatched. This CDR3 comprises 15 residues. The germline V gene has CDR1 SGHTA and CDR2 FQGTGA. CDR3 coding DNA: TGTGCCAGCAGCCTCACAGCGGGAGTCACAGATACGCAGTATTTT. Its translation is CASSLTAGVTDTQYF.

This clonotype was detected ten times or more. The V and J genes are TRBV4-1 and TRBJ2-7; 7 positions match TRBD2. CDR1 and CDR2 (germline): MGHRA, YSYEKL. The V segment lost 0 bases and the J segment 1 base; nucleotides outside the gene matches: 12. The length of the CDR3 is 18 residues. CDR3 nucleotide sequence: TGCGCCAGCAGCCAAGAAGGGGCCGGGGGGATTCCATCCTACGAGCAGTACTTC. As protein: CASSQEGAGGIPSYEQYF.

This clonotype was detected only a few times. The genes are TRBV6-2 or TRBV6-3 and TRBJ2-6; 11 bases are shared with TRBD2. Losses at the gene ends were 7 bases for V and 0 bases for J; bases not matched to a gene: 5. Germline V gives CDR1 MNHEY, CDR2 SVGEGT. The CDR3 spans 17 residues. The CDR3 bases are TGTGCCAGCAAACCGGGACTAGCGGACTCTGGGGCCAACGTCCTGACTTTC. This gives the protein CASKPGLADSGANVLTF.

Here the CDR3 DNA reads TGCGCCAGCAGCCAACAGTTACAGGGGAGGGCCACTGAAGCTTTCTTT. Its protein is CASSQQLQGRATEAFF. V usage is TRBV4-1 and J usage is TRBJ1-1, with 7 bases identical to TRBD1. This CDR3 contains 16 residues. The germline gives CDR1 MGHRA, CDR2 YSYEKL. Trimming at V came to 2 bases and at J to 4 bases, leaving 10 bases not matched to a gene.

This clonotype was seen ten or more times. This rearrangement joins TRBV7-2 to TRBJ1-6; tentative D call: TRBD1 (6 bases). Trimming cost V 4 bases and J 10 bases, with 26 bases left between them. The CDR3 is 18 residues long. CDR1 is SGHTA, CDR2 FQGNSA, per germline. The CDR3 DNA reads TGTGCCAGCAGCTCTGACCGGGGACACCGAATTCGTAGATCACCCCTCCACTTT. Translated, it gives CASSSDRGHRIRRSPLHF.

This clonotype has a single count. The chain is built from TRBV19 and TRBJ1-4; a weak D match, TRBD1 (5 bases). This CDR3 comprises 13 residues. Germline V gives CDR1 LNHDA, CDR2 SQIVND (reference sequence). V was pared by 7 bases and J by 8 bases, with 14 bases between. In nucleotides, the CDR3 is TGTGCCAGTACCCCGGGACCGGGGGAAAAACTGTTTTTT. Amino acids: CASTPGPGEKLFF.